These 20 T cell receptor beta chains originate from one sample sequenced in a study of blood T cell repertoires in COVID-19. Clones were sequenced by immunoSEQ multiplex PCR, and TCRdb holds only the in-frame ones, with some missing. This table holds 200,000 to 250,000 clones, 88% found once. The material sequenced was peripheral blood. Every receptor here comes from a woman aged 55-69 years with acute or convalescent COVID-19.

The chain is built from TRBV9 and TRBJ2-7; TRBD2 might be the D (6 bases). Per the germline V gene, CDR1 is SGDLS and CDR2 is YYNGEE. V was clipped by 0 bases and J by 3 bases, with 16 bases between them. The CDR3 covers 16 residues. CDR3 protein: CASSVATGGEIYEQYF. In DNA, the CDR3 is TGTGCCAGCAGCGTAGCCACGGGCGGGGAGATCTACGAGCAGTACTTC.

The V and J genes are TRBV24-1 and TRBJ1-2; D might be TRBD1 (6 bases). CDR1 and CDR2 (germline): KGHDR, SFDVKD. V was trimmed by 5 bases and J by 0 bases, leaving 15 bases between them. The CDR3 contains 16 residues. The chain's CDR3 is CATSAGDTTSNYGYTF. In nucleotides, the CDR3 is TGTGCCACCAGTGCCGGGGACACGACTTCTAACTATGGCTACACCTTC.

This clone turned up a few times. The gene calls are TRBV28 and TRBJ1-1; the D is unclear. The CDR3 is 11 residues long. V was pared by 11 bases and J by 3 bases, with 10 bases between. Germline loops: CDR1 MDHEN, CDR2 SYDVKM. The CDR3 DNA is TGTGCCTGCTTATCGGACACTGAAGCTTTCTTT. This translates into CACLSDTEAFF. Looking up the rest from reference TRBV28 and TRBJ1-1 gives the full variable domain: DVKVTQSSRYLVKRTGEKVFLECVQDMDHENMFWYRQDPGLGLRLIYFSYDVKMKEKGDIPEGYSVSREKKERFSLILESASTNQTSMYLCACLSDTEAFFGQGTRLTVV.

The CDR3, as DNA: TGTGCCAGCAGTTACTTTCGGTACCGGACAGTTGAAGCTTTCTTT. Translation gives CASSYFRYRTVEAFF. The rearrangement links TRBV6-5 to TRBJ1-1; maybe TRBD1 (6 bases). CDR3 length equals 15 residues. In germline, CDR1 is MNHEY, CDR2 SVGAGI. V was pared by 1 base and J by 7 bases, with 16 bases between.

The CDR3 DNA reads TGTGCCAGCAGCCGGCAACCGGGACAGGGGATAAGCGGGGAGCTGTTTTTT. Its protein product is CASSRQPGQGISGELFF. The chain joins TRBV14 to TRBJ2-2; 10 bases line up with TRBD1. There are 17 residues in the CDR3. Per the germline V gene, CDR1 is SGHDN and CDR2 is FVKESK. V lost 4 bases, J lost 7 bases, and 12 bases stayed unmatched.

J is TRBJ1-5 and V is TRBV5-1; the D gene is possibly TRBD1 (5 bases). The CDR3 has 16 residues. Germline lookup yields CDR1 SGHRS and CDR2 YFSETQ. Trimming pared 4 bases from V and 3 bases from J, leaving 17 bases between. Here the CDR3 reads CASSTRQRPPNQPQHF. DNA for the CDR3: TGCGCCAGCAGCACAAGACAGCGCCCTCCCAATCAGCCCCAGCATTTT.

There are a few counts of this clone. The J gene is TRBJ1-5, the V gene TRBV19; D is unclear. With 7 bases removed from V and 4 bases from J, the gap between germline ends came to 17 bases. CDR3 length equals 15 residues. Germline loops: CDR1 LNHDA, CDR2 SQIVND (reference sequence). In DNA form, the CDR3 reads TGTGCCAGTACTCCCTCGGGAGGGCTAAATCAGCCCCAGCATTTT. It translates to CASTPSGGLNQPQHF.

Here the CDR3 reads CASSQMDRKGTGNTIYF. The CDR3, as DNA: TGTGCCAGCAGCCAAATGGACAGAAAAGGGACTGGAAACACCATATATTTT. The chain uses TRBV3-1 (or the pseudogene TRBV3-2) and TRBJ1-3; maybe TRBD1 (6 bases). In germline, CDR1 is LGHDT, CDR2 YNNKEL (reference sequence). Trimming took 2 bases from V and 2 from J, leaving 16 bases between them. The CDR3 sequence is 17 residues long.

To note about this clone: The germline gene is not matched at one end of the junction; a read error may be the cause. The chain carries TRBV19 and TRBJ1-1; tentative D call: TRBD1 (6 bases). The length of the CDR3 is 14 residues. The germline V gene encodes CDR1 LNHDA and CDR2 SQIVND (reference sequence). The CDR3 loop reads CASSLYTGPTETFF. In nucleotides, the CDR3 is TGTGCCAGTAGCCTTTACACAGGGCCCACTGAAACTTTCTTT.

V gene TRBV19 combines with J gene TRBJ2-2; 7 bases match TRBD1. This CDR3 spans 14 amino acids. CDR1 is LNHDA, CDR2 SQIVND, per germline (reference sequence). V was clipped by 4 bases and J by 1 base; unmatched bases: 0. CDR3 coding DNA: TGTGCCAGTAGTAGACAGGGGAACACCGGGGAGCTGTTTTTT. Its translation: CASSRQGNTGELFF.

This clone appeared a single time. The chain carries TRBV15 and TRBJ2-5, with 8 bases identical to TRBD2. Looked up from germline, CDR1 is LNHNV and CDR2 is YYDKDF (reference sequence). This CDR3 contains 16 residues. V was clipped by 1 base and J by 0 bases; unmatched bases: 4. The CDR3 here is CATSRVGGGNQETQYF. The CDR3 DNA reads TGTGCCACCAGCAGAGTTGGCGGGGGGAACCAAGAGACCCAGTACTTC.

This rearrangement joins TRBV19 to TRBJ2-2; 12 bases agree with TRBD2. The trim removed 5 bases at V and 4 bases at J, leaving 14 bases unmatched. There are 19 residues in the CDR3. Per germline, CDR1 LNHDA and CDR2 SQIVND (reference sequence). The CDR3 coding sequence is TGTGCCAGTAGTCCTCGGCGGCTAGCGGGAGGGCTGCGCACCGGGGAGCTGTTTTTT. It yields the protein CASSPRRLAGGLRTGELFF.

This chain uses TRBV2 with TRBJ2-1; 13 nucleotides align to TRBD2. J gave up 9 bases and V 4 bases, and 3 bases lay outside the gene matches. The CDR3 consists of 14 residues. The V gene's germline CDR1 is SNHLY and CDR2 FYNNEI. For the CDR3, the DNA is TGTGCCAGCAGTGCCTGGACTAGCGGGGGTGAGCAGTTCTTC. Its protein is CASSAWTSGGEQFF. Supplemented by reference TRBV2 and TRBJ2-1, the full variable domain reads EPEVTQTPSHQVTQMGQEVILRCVPISNHLYFYWYRQILGQKVEFLVSFYNNEISEKSEIFDDQFSVERPDGSNFTLKIRSTKLEDSAMYFCASSAWTSGGEQFFGPGTRLTVL.

V is TRBV11-2 and J is TRBJ1-1; no clear D gene. V was clipped by 3 bases and J by 4 bases, with 18 bases between them. Germline-derived CDR1 and CDR2 are SGHAT and FQNNGV. The CDR3 is made up of 16 amino acids. The CDR3 DNA follows: TGTGCCAGCAGCTTCGCGGGAGGAAGGATGGGCACTGAAGCTTTCTTT. This sequence encodes CASSFAGGRMGTEAFF.

The chain is built from TRBV6-2 or TRBV6-3 and TRBJ2-3; D perhaps matches TRBD1 (6 bases). Between the trimmed V and J ends, which lost 6 bases and 1 base, there was a span of 14 bases. CDR1 and CDR2 from the germline V gene are MNHEY and SVGEGT. This CDR3 region has 15 residues. CDR3 bases: TGTGCCAGCAGCCTCAGGACAGCGCGCACAGATACGCAGTATTTT. Its translation is CASSLRTARTDTQYF.

This clone was observed once. The chain recombines TRBV6-5 with TRBJ2-5, with unresolved D. V was clipped by 7 bases and J by 1 base, with 13 bases between them. Germline loops: CDR1 MNHEY, CDR2 SVGAGI. CDR3 length: 14 amino acids. CDR3 nucleotides: TGTGCCAGCAACGGAAGACAAGCCCAAGAGACCCAGTACTTC. Residues: CASNGRQAQETQYF.

The gene calls are TRBV27 and TRBJ2-4; tentatively, D is TRBD2 (6 bases). CDR1 is MNHEY, CDR2 SMNVEV, per germline (reference sequence). The CDR3 is 12 residues long. Trimming cost V 6 bases and J 6 bases, with 9 bases left between them. DNA of the CDR3: TGTGCCAGCAGGGGGAGGAGAAACATTCAGTACTTC. The encoded protein is CASRGRRNIQYF.

V and J are TRBV19 and TRBJ1-1; D is undetermined. The length of the CDR3 is 13 residues. The germline V gene has CDR1 LNHDA and CDR2 SQIVND (reference sequence). V lost 3 bases, J lost 6 bases, and 11 bases lay in between. The CDR3 loop reads CASSMREKAEAFF. CDR3 bases: TGTGCCAGTAGTATGAGGGAGAAGGCTGAAGCTTTCTTT.

The chain combines TRBV7-6 with TRBJ1-5; TRBD1 agrees at 8 bases. The CDR3 is 14 amino acids. V dropped 4 bases and J dropped 3; count of bases not matched to a gene: 2. Germline CDR1 reads SGHVS; CDR2 reads FNYEAQ. The CDR3 DNA reads TGTGCCAGCAGCTCGGACAGGGACAATCAGCCCCAGCATTTT. Translated: CASSSDRDNQPQHF.

The chain is built from TRBV12-2 and TRBJ1-1. TRBV12-2 is a known pseudogene. CDR3 length: 19 residues. The CDR3 reads CARGGEKNYRDFMNTEAFF. In nucleotides, the CDR3 is TGTGCAAGAGGGGGGGAGAAGAACTACAGGGATTTCATGAACACTGAAGCTTTCTTT.